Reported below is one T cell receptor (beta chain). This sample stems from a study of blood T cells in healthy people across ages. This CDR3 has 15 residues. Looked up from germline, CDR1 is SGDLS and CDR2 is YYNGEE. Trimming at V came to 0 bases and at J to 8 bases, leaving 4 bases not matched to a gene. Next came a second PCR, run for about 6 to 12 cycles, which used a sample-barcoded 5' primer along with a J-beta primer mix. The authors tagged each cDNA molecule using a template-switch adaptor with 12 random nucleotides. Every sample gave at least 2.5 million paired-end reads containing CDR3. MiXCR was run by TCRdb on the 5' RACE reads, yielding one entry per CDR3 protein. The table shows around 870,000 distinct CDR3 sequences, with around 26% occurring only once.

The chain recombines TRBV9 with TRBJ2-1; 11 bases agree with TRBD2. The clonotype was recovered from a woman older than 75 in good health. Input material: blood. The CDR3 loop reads CASSVDLAGGHEQFF. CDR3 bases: TGTGCCAGCAGCGTAGATTTAGCGGGGGGGCATGAGCAGTTCTTC.